Shown below are 4 T cell receptor beta chains from a single sample sequenced in a study of cytomegalovirus exposure and HLA in healthy donors. Using immunoSEQ multiplex PCR, the repertoire was profiled, and TCRdb retains in-frame clones only, with some absent. The table lists around 300,000 clones, 80% to 90% of them singletons, with roughly 1% in the top ten. Source material: PBMCs. The receptors originated from a woman under 30 in good health and CMV-seronegative.

This sequence joins TRBV13 and TRBJ2-1; TRBD2 might be the D (5 bases). CDR3 length equals 12 residues. Per germline, CDR1 PRHDT and CDR2 FYEKMQ (reference sequence). With 3 bases removed from V and 7 bases from J, the gap between germline ends came to 7 bases. CDR3 in DNA: TGTGCCAGCAGCTTTTCGGGGAATGAGCAGTTCTTC. Its translation: CASSFSGNEQFF. The variable domain in full, with the rest retrieved from reference TRBV13 and TRBJ2-1, is AAGVIQSPRHLIKEKRETATLKCYPIPRHDTVYWYQQGPGQDPQFLISFYEKMQSDKGSIPDRFSAQQFSDYHSELNMSSLELGDSALYFCASSFSGNEQFFGPGTRLTVL.

This rearrangement joins TRBV2 to TRBJ2-7; 8 bases map to TRBD1. The V and J ends lost 10 bases and 1 base, in that order; junction bases with no gene match: 15. Germline V lookup: CDR1 SNHLY, CDR2 FYNNEI. This CDR3 has 16 amino acids. The DNA for the CDR3 is TGTGCCACCGCGTTGTTCGTGACAGGGGAGTCCTACGAGCAGTACTTC. It is translated as CATALFVTGESYEQYF.

CDR3 sequence (DNA): TGTGCTTCCAGCATTACGTCAGGGCGTAATTCACCCCTCCACTTT. Amino acid sequence: CASSITSGRNSPLHF. J is TRBJ1-6 and V is TRBV28, with TRBD1 as a possible D gene (5 bases). CDR1 and CDR2 (germline): MDHEN, SYDVKM. There are 15 residues in the CDR3.

The V and J genes are TRBV6-1 and TRBJ1-5; D perhaps matches TRBD1 (5 bases). The V end lost 7 bases, the J end lost 0 bases, and 10 bases lay between the germline ends. Germline assignment: CDR1 MNHNS and CDR2 SASEGT. CDR3 length: 14 amino acids. The CDR3: CASIWGDSNQPQHF. The CDR3 coding sequence is TGTGCCAGCATTTGGGGCGATAGCAATCAGCCCCAGCATTTT.